This TCR beta chain is drawn from a study of radiotherapy plus CTLA-4 blockade in lung cancer. This CDR3 contains 14 residues. The V and J ends lost 7 bases and 4 bases, in that order; junction bases with no gene match: 8. CDR1 is SQVTM and CDR2 is ANQGSEA in the germline V gene. Produced via immunoSEQ multiplex PCR; TCRdb's table is partial and in-frame only. The data hold more than 95,000 clones, with 75% to 80% observed a single time. The sample here was peripheral blood, taken from a patient treated with radiotherapy plus ipilimumab. The origin of this receptor is a human donor with non-small cell lung cancer who had a partial response to radiotherapy plus ipilimumab. The V gene is TRBV29-1, the J gene TRBJ2-1, with 9 nucleotides matching TRBD1. CDR3 bases: TGCAGCGGAAACAGGGGGCAGTTTTACAATGAGCAGTTCTTC. It specifies CSGNRGQFYNEQFF.